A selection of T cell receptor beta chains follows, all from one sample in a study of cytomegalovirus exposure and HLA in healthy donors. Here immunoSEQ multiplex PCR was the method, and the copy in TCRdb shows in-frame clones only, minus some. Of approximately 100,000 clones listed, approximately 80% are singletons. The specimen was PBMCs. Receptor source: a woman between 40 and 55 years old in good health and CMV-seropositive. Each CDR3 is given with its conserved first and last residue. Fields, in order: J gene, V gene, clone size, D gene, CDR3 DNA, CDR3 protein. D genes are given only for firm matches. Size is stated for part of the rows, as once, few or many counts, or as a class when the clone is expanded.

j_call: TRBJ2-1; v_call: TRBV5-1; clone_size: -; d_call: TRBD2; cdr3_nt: TGCGCCAGCAGCCCCCTTGGACTAGCGGGGGGGGTCAATGAGCAGTTCTTC; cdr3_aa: CASSPLGLAGGVNEQFF
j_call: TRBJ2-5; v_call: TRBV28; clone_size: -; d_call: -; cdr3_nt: TGTGCCAGCAGTTTATTATCCGAGACCCAGTACTTC; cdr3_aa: CASSLLSETQYF
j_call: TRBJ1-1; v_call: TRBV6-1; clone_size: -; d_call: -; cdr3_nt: TGTGCCAGCACCCTGAATGAGGGTATGAACACTGAAGCTTTCTTT; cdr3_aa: CASTLNEGMNTEAFF
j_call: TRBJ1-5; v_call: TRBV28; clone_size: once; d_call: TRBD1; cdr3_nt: TGTGCCAGCAGTTCCGGACAGGGGGATCAGCCCCAGCATTTT; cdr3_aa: CASSSGQGDQPQHF
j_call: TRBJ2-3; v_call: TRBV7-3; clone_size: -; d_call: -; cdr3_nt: TGTGCCAGCAGCTTAGTCGGTTCCCTCACAGATACGCAGTATTTT; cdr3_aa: CASSLVGSLTDTQYF
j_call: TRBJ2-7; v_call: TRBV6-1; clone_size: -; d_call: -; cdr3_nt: TGTGCCAGCAGTGCCTCCTCTATATCCTACGAGCAGTACTTC; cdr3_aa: CASSASSISYEQYF
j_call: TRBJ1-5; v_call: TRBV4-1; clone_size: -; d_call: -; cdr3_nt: TGCGCCAGCAGCCTACAGAAGAATAGCAATCAGCCCCAGCATTTT; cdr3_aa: CASSLQKNSNQPQHF
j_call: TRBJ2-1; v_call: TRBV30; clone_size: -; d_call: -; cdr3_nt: TGTGCCTGGACCTTTAGGACAGATAATTACAATGAGCAGTTCTTC; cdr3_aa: CAWTFRTDNYNEQFF
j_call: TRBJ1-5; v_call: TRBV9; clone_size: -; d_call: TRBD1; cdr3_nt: TGTGCCAGCAGCGTCGGACTACAGGGGGGGCGGCAGCCCCAGCATTTT; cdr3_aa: CASSVGLQGGRQPQHF
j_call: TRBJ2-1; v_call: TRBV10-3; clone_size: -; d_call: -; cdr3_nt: TGTGCCATCAGTGGGGGCGGGGTGGGTTACAATGAGCAGTTCTTC; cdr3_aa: CAISGGGVGYNEQFF
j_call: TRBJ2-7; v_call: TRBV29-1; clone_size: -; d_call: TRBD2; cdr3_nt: TGCAGCGTCGCCCCGGGGGGGGCGGTCTACGAGCAGTACTTC; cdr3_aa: CSVAPGGAVYEQYF
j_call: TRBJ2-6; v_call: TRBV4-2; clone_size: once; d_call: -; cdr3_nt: TGTGCCAGCAGCCAGGGGGCCTCAGGAGAAAACTCTGGGGCCAACGTCCTGACTTTC; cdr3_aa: CASSQGASGENSGANVLTF
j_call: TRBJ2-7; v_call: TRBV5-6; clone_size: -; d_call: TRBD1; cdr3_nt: TGTGCCAGCAGTTCCTCAGGGGGTTACGAGCAGTACTTC; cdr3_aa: CASSSSGGYEQYF
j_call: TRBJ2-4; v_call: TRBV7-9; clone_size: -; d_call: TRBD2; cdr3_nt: TGTGCCAGCAGCTTGGGGGGGTACTCGGACATTCAGTACTTC; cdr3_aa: CASSLGGYSDIQYF
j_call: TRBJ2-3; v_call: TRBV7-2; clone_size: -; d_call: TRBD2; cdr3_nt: TGTGCCAGCAGCCCGGGACTAGCGGGAGGGGCAGATACGCAGTATTTT; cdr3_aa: CASSPGLAGGADTQYF
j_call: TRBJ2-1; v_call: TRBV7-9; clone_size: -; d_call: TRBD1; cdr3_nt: TGTGCCAGCAGCCCACTACCGGGACAGCAATACAATGAGCAGTTCTTC; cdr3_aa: CASSPLPGQQYNEQFF
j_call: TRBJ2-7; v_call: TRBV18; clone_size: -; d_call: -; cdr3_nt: TGTGCCAGCTCATCGACTATTTCCTACGAGCAGTACTTC; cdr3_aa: CASSSTISYEQYF
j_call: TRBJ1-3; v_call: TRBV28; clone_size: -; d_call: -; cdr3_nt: TGTGCCAGCAGTCCTTACCCCGGGGACTCCGGAAACACCATATATTTT; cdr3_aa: CASSPYPGDSGNTIYF
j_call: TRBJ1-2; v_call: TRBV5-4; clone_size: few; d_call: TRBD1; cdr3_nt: TGTGCCAGCAGCAGGGGACAGCGGGTCGATGGCTACACCTTC; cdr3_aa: CASSRGQRVDGYTF
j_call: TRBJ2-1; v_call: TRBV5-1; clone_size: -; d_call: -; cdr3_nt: TGCGCCAGCAGCTCCGCTACAGGGCATGATGAGCAGTTCTTC; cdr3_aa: CASSSATGHDEQFF
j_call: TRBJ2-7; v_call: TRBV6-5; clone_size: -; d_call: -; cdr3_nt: TGTGCCAGCAGTTATCTCCCTAATCCTAGTCACGAGCAGTACTTC; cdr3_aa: CASSYLPNPSHEQYF
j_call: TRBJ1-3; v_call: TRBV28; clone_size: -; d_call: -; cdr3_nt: TGTGCCAGCTCCAGGGTGGGTGGAAACACCATATATTTT; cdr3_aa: CASSRVGGNTIYF
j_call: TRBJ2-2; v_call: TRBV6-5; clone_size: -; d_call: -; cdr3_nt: TGTGCCAGCAGTTACGAGGGCTCTCACACCGGGGAGCTGTTTTTT; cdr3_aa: CASSYEGSHTGELFF
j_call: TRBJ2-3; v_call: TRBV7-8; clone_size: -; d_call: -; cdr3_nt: TGTGCCAGCAACTTTGGTCGGGGGGCGGGAATGGGCGGATATACGCAGTATTTT; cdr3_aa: CASNFGRGAGMGGYTQYF
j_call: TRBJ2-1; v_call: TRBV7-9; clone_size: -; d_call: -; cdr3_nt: TGTGCCAGCAGCTCCCGGGATGGACAGTCGGTTCAGCGGTTCTTC; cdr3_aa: CASSSRDGQSVQRFF
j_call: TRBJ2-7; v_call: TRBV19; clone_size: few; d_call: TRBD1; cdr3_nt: TGTGCCAGTAGTGACCGGGACAGCTCATACGAGCAGTACTTC; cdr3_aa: CASSDRDSSYEQYF
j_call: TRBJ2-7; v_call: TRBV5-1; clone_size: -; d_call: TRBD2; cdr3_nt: TGCGCCAGCAGCTTACGGACTAGCGGGAGTCCTACGGGCTACGAGCAGTACTTC; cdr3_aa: CASSLRTSGSPTGYEQYF
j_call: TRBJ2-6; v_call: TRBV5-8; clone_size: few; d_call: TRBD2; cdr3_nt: TGTGCCAGCAGCCGAGGACTAGCGGGAGTACCTGGGGCCAACGTCCTGACTTTC; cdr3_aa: CASSRGLAGVPGANVLTF
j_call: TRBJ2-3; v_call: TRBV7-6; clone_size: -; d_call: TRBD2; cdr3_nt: TGTGCCAGCAGCGACGCACCCGGGACTAGCGGGATGTCCCCCGATACGCAGTATTTT; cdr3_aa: CASSDAPGTSGMSPDTQYF
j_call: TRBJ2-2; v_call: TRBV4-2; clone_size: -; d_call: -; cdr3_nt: TGTGCCAGCAGCCAAGGAAATTCAGGGGTTTGGACCGGGGAGCTGTTTTTT; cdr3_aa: CASSQGNSGVWTGELFF
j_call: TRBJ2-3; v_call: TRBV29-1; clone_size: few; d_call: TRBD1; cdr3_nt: TGCAGCGCTGGGGGGACAGGGGGTACCACAGATACGCAGTATTTT; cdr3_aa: CSAGGTGGTTDTQYF
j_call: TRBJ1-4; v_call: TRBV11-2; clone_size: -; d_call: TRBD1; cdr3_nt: TGTGCCAGCAGCCGAAGTGGACAGGGGCAGGAAAAACTGTTTTTT; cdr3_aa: CASSRSGQGQEKLFF
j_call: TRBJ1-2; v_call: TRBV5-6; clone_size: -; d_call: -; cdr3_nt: TGTGCCAGCAGCCAGTGGACAGAGGATGGCTACACCTTC; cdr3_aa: CASSQWTEDGYTF
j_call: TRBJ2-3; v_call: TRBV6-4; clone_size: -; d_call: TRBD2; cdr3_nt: TGTGCCAGCAGTGACGTGGTAGCGGGAGTCGGCGCGCAGTATTTT; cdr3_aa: CASSDVVAGVGAQYF
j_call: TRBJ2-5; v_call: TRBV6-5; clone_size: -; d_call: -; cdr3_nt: TGTGCCAGCAGTTCCGACGAGGTTCGTTACCAAGAGACCCAGTACTTC; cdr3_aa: CASSSDEVRYQETQYF
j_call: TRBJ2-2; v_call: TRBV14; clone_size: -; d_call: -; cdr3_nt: TGTGCCAGCAGCCTCTACACCGGGGAGCTGTTTTTT; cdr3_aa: CASSLYTGELFF
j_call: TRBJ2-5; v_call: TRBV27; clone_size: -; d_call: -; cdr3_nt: TGTGCCAGCAGACCTACTACTGGGCTCGGGGGGACCCAGTACTTC; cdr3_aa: CASRPTTGLGGTQYF
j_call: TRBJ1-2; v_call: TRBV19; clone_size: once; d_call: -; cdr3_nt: TGTGCCAGTAGTATCGGGGGGTCGAACTATGGCTACACCTTC; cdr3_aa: CASSIGGSNYGYTF
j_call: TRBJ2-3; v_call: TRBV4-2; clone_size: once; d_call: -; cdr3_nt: TGTGCCAGCACCAGAGGGGATACGCAGTATTTT; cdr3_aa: CASTRGDTQYF
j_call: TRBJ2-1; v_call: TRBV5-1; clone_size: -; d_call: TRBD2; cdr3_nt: TGCGCCAGCAGCCGCGCCGGACTAGCGGGACTCAACTCCCTCCTCTTC; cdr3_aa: CASSRAGLAGLNSLLF
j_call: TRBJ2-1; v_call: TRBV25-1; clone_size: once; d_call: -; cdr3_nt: TGTGCCAGCAGTCCGAGTCTCAATGAGCAGTTCTTC; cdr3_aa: CASSPSLNEQFF
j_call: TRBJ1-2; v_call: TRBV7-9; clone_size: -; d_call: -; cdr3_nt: TGTGCCAGCAGCTTAGCCGGTAGTTATGGCTACACCTTC; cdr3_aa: CASSLAGSYGYTF